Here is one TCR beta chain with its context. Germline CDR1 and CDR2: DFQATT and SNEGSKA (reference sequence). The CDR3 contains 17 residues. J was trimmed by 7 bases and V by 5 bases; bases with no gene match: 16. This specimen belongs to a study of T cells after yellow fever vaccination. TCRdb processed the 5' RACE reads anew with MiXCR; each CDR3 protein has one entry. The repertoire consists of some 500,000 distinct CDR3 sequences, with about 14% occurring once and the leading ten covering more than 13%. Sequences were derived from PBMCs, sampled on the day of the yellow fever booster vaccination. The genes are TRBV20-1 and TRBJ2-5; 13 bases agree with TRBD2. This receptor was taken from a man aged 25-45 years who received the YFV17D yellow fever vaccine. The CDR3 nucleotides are TGCAGTGCTCGTGAGGTTACCGGGACTAGCGGGACTTGGACCCAGTACTTC. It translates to CSAREVTGTSGTWTQYF.